Listed below are T cell receptor beta chains from one sample, sequenced in a study of spatial heterogeneity in lung cancer. Each CDR3 protein gets one entry after TCRdb re-called the 5' RACE reads with MiXCR. The sample has roughly 740 distinct CDR3 sequences, about 16% seen once; the top ten hold 9% to 10%. The sequencing used normal lung tissue next to the tumor, collected at surgery. Receptor source: a male donor with early-stage non-small cell lung cancer. Each CDR3 is given with its conserved first and last residue. Each record gives: clone size, D gene, J gene, CDR3 length, V gene, CDR3 protein, CDR3 DNA. The D gene is left open where the match is weak. Size values are once, few and many counts, or a class for expanded clones, and some rows have none.

abundance: large
d_gene: .
j_gene: TRBJ2-5
len: 15
v_gene: TRBV6-5
CDR3aa: CASSIRVGGQETQYF
CDR3nt: TGTGCCAGCAGTATCAGGGTAGGGGGCCAAGAGACCCAGTACTTC

abundance: few
d_gene: .
j_gene: TRBJ2-1
len: 13
v_gene: TRBV27
CDR3aa: CASSLLGNNEQFF
CDR3nt: TGTGCCAGCAGTTTATTGGGAAACAATGAGCAGTTCTTC

abundance: large
d_gene: TRBD2
j_gene: TRBJ2-3
len: 17
v_gene: TRBV20-1
CDR3aa: CSAKGSLAGEGGDTQYF
CDR3nt: TGCAGTGCTAAAGGGTCACTAGCGGGAGAGGGTGGAGATACGCAGTATTTT

abundance: many
d_gene: TRBD2
j_gene: TRBJ2-2
len: 16
v_gene: TRBV7-2
CDR3aa: CASSSAGLAGTGELFF
CDR3nt: TGTGCCAGCAGCTCTGCTGGACTAGCGGGAACCGGGGAGCTGTTTTTT

abundance: medium-sized
d_gene: .
j_gene: TRBJ2-6
len: 11
v_gene: TRBV25-1
CDR3aa: CASSEANVLTF
CDR3nt: TGTGCCAGCAGTGAGGCCAACGTCCTGACTTTC

abundance: .
d_gene: TRBD1
j_gene: TRBJ1-2
len: 15
v_gene: TRBV27
CDR3aa: CASRSRPTGVGGYTF
CDR3nt: TGTGCCAGCAGGTCCCGGCCGACAGGGGTTGGTGGCTACACCTTC

abundance: many
d_gene: .
j_gene: TRBJ1-5
len: 13
v_gene: TRBV5-5
CDR3aa: CASSFGENQPQHF
CDR3nt: TGTGCCAGCAGCTTCGGAGAGAATCAGCCCCAGCATTTT

abundance: .
d_gene: .
j_gene: TRBJ2-5
len: 14
v_gene: TRBV27
CDR3aa: CASSLSTGRETQYF
CDR3nt: TGTGCCAGCAGTTTATCGACAGGGAGGGAGACCCAGTACTTC

abundance: medium-sized
d_gene: .
j_gene: TRBJ2-6
len: 16
v_gene: TRBV12-3/TRBV12-4
CDR3aa: CASSLYGGTGANVLTF
CDR3nt: TGTGCCAGCAGTTTGTATGGCGGAACTGGGGCCAACGTCCTGACTTTC

abundance: large
d_gene: .
j_gene: TRBJ1-1
len: 14
v_gene: TRBV30
CDR3aa: CAWSVRGMNTEAFF
CDR3nt: TGTGCCTGGAGTGTCCGAGGGATGAACACTGAAGCTTTCTTT

abundance: few
d_gene: TRBD1
j_gene: TRBJ2-5
len: 21
v_gene: TRBV19
CDR3aa: CASSMRGGSGQGGVTEETQYF
CDR3nt: TGTGCCAGTAGTATGAGGGGGGGATCGGGACAGGGAGGTGTCACCGAAGAGACCCAGTACTTC

abundance: medium-sized
d_gene: .
j_gene: TRBJ2-3
len: 17
v_gene: TRBV11-2
CDR3aa: CASSLDLLAPGTDTQYF
CDR3nt: TGTGCCAGCAGCTTAGATCTTCTAGCGCCCGGCACAGATACGCAGTATTTT

abundance: .
d_gene: .
j_gene: TRBJ2-5
len: 14
v_gene: TRBV5-6
CDR3aa: CASSLMTAEETQYF
CDR3nt: TGTGCCAGCAGCTTGATGACGGCTGAAGAGACCCAGTACTTC

abundance: large
d_gene: TRBD1
j_gene: TRBJ1-3
len: 13
v_gene: TRBV11-2
CDR3aa: CASSLGQGNTIYF
CDR3nt: TGTGCCAGCAGCTTGGGACAGGGAAACACCATATATTTT

abundance: medium-sized
d_gene: TRBD1
j_gene: TRBJ2-2
len: 17
v_gene: TRBV7-9
CDR3aa: CASSSRDRGPDTGELFF
CDR3nt: TGTGCCAGCAGCTCCCGGGACAGGGGGCCTGACACCGGGGAGCTGTTTTTT

abundance: large
d_gene: TRBD2
j_gene: TRBJ2-2
len: 17
v_gene: TRBV30
CDR3aa: CAWRPRSGLAGFGELFF
CDR3nt: TGTGCCTGGAGACCGCGTTCCGGACTAGCGGGATTCGGGGAGCTGTTTTTT

abundance: .
d_gene: .
j_gene: TRBJ1-1
len: 13
v_gene: TRBV30
CDR3aa: CAWRFVMNTEAFF
CDR3nt: TGTGCCTGGAGATTTGTGATGAACACTGAAGCTTTCTTT

abundance: large
d_gene: .
j_gene: TRBJ1-1
len: 14
v_gene: TRBV7-9
CDR3aa: CASSFSESSGEAFF
CDR3nt: TGTGCCAGCAGCTTTTCCGAATCATCGGGTGAAGCTTTCTTT

abundance: medium-sized
d_gene: TRBD1
j_gene: TRBJ2-1
len: 14
v_gene: TRBV20-1
CDR3aa: CSASGTGAGNEQFF
CDR3nt: TGCAGTGCTAGTGGGACAGGGGCGGGCAATGAGCAGTTCTTC

abundance: many
d_gene: .
j_gene: TRBJ2-1
len: 15
v_gene: TRBV24-1
CDR3aa: CATSDPASPVNEQFF
CDR3nt: TGTGCCACCAGTGACCCAGCTAGTCCGGTCAATGAGCAGTTCTTC

abundance: .
d_gene: .
j_gene: TRBJ2-3
len: 13
v_gene: TRBV7-2
CDR3aa: CATSRGYTDTQYF
CDR3nt: TGTGCCACCTCGCGGGGCTACACAGATACGCAGTATTTT

abundance: .
d_gene: TRBD1
j_gene: TRBJ1-5
len: 15
v_gene: TRBV30
CDR3aa: CAWSPQDRVNQPQHF
CDR3nt: TGTGCCTGGAGTCCCCAAGACAGGGTAAATCAGCCCCAGCATTTT

abundance: medium-sized
d_gene: .
j_gene: TRBJ2-4
len: 15
v_gene: TRBV19
CDR3aa: CASSIRSWAKNIQYF
CDR3nt: TGTGCCAGTAGTATAAGGTCGTGGGCCAAAAACATTCAGTACTTC

abundance: .
d_gene: .
j_gene: TRBJ2-7
len: 14
v_gene: TRBV29-1
CDR3aa: CSVSSTASPYEQYF
CDR3nt: TGCAGCGTGTCCTCGACGGCGAGTCCCTACGAGCAGTACTTC

abundance: once
d_gene: TRBD2
j_gene: TRBJ2-2
len: 19
v_gene: TRBV12-3/TRBV12-4
CDR3aa: CASSDGHKLGGLASGELFF
CDR3nt: TGTGCCAGCTCTGACGGCCATAAGCTGGGAGGGTTAGCCAGCGGGGAGCTGTTTTTT

abundance: few
d_gene: .
j_gene: TRBJ2-7
len: 13
v_gene: TRBV7-9
CDR3aa: CASSLFQGNEQYF
CDR3nt: TGTGCCAGCAGCTTGTTCCAGGGAAACGAGCAGTACTTC